This T cell receptor beta chain was sequenced in a study of cytomegalovirus exposure and HLA in healthy donors (dated by TCRdb to 2015 to 2018). Regarding the research as a whole: In an earlier analysis of about 560 of the donors, 276 Gb of sequence data and some 120 million unique TCR beta sequences from 180 million or so T cells were reported. Around 320 gigabases of sequencing data and roughly 90 million unique TCR sequences were included in an early release covering 550 to 650 HLA-typed donors. The genetic ancestry cluster associated with self-reported Caucasian donors included 81% of the 398 genotyped donors. The study was designed to test whether signatures of past pathogen exposure could be identified by cataloging public T cell receptors. The T cell repertoires of 550 to 850 subjects were profiled by immunosequencing and related to cytomegalovirus serostatus. In addition to the first cohort of approximately 670 subjects, a separate validation cohort of under 150 different subjects was used. To predict cytomegalovirus infection status, the study brought together high-throughput TCR immunosequencing, statistical association of individual TCRs with disease status, and machine learning. To study patterns of TCR occurrence, a later analysis re-analyzed previously published TCR beta repertoires from around 700 donors and added high-resolution HLA genotyping. The later analysis used no new phenotypic data to find candidate immune exposures, relying instead on TCR beta sequences and their occurrence across donors. An earlier analysis of around 580 of the donors used high-throughput TCR beta sequencing to judge whether each TCR beta V gene segment behaved as functional or pseudogenic. Alongside the repertoire data, information on donor age, sex, ethnicity and CMV serostatus was compiled. Genome-wide SNP genotypes for about 65% of the 666 donors were used in a later genetic analysis, which treated that subset as a discovery cohort. Every repertoire in the discovery cohort had been generated on one and the same sequencing platform. Class I and class II HLA loci were covered by the typing at four-digit resolution. Typing coverage varied by locus: roughly 629-630 donors for A, B, C, DRB1 and DQB1; under 550 for DQA1; about 600 for DPA1; more than 450 for DPB1. Four or five DR-DQ haplotypes were handled as single units for association and clustering because linkage in the cohort was strong. Among some 400 genotyped donors of the cohort, an average of approximately 240,000 unique TCR beta nucleotide sequences were sequenced per donor, approximately 20% of them non-productive. Broad study findings and their caveats: In a later analysis, HLA-associated TCR beta chains showed more clonal expansion and lower generation probabilities than non-associated chains that were equally common. Because counts were too low, seventeen rarely observed V segments, including chromosome 9 orphons, were excluded from the earlier analysis of around 590 of the donors. The sequencing pipeline was judged likely to have produced a cluster of highly shared sequence variants as a technical artifact. Correlated functional status among segregating V segments might be attributable to linkage disequilibrium, but an unknown experimental factor could not be ruled out. In a later analysis, around 15,000 TCR beta sequences were associated with specific HLA alleles at a false discovery rate of 0.05. For the cohort, immune exposure information was limited to CMV serostatus. Because some donors lacked HLA typing at each locus, the association tests relied only on the typed subset. The classifier was reported to diagnose cytomegalovirus status with high specificity and sensitivity in both the original and validation cohorts. Only TCR beta chains were sequenced in this cohort, and the absence of alpha or paired-chain data limited detectable features. In vitro tests confirmed that a few of the cytomegalovirus-associated TCR beta chains recognize cytomegalovirus antigens. The study listed 170 or so TCR beta chains as associated with cytomegalovirus. According to a later analysis, parvovirus B19, influenza, CMV and Epstein-Barr virus appeared linked to several top co-occurrence clusters. Most CMV-associated TCR beta chains appeared to be HLA-restricted in a later analysis, and the HLA associations seemed to be driven largely by CMV exposure. According to the authors, the approach could potentially be generalized to other disease states and immunological phenotypes. In a later genetic analysis, a missense DCLRE1C variant was associated with V-gene and J-gene trimming of TCR beta chains, and the association was replicated in an independent cohort. Most TCR sequences were observed very rarely across donors, whereas some public TCRs were present in many individuals. Sequencing depth was assumed to be roughly uniform across donors in the presence/absence analyses, though that assumption may not hold. When HLA alleles, especially DR and DQ, strongly co-occurred, TCR associations were difficult to assign to individual alleles. According to a later analysis, TCR association rates differed among HLA loci, with DRB1 alleles showing the most associated TCRs and HLA-C alleles showing the fewest. According to a later genetic analysis, donors in an Asian-associated ancestry cluster had fewer N-insertions in productive TCRs than the approximately 610-donor mean. A further reported finding was that TCR beta sequences accurately predicted the HLA-A and HLA-B alleles for most subjects in the first cohort. Broadly in line with IMGT annotations, most TCR beta V segments showed up in productive rearrangements about 90% or about 30% of the time in an earlier analysis of several hundred of the donors.

Preparation of the library involved the immunoSEQ multiplex PCR assay. For the multiplex PCR, a mixture combining 60 forward primers for TCR Vbeta segments and 13 reverse primers for TCR Jbeta segments was used. Amplification of the CDR3 region of rearranged TCR beta genes was performed with a multiplex PCR assay on genomic DNA. On the Illumina HiSeq System, the amplified TCR beta libraries were sequenced as 87-base-pair reads. The study's processing was this. Across the 700 or so repertoires, a later analysis counted approximately 83 million unique TCR beta chains, roughly 11 million of which were shared by at least two donors. Raw reads were error-corrected and collapsed into unique sequences with a nearest-neighbor algorithm that merged closely related sequences to remove PCR and sequencing errors. Alignment of CDR3 sequences to IMGT reference sequences was used to assign V, D and J gene segments. Each retained sequence needed at least a six-nucleotide match to both a V gene segment and a J gene segment. A rearrangement counted as productive if the CDR3 had no stop codons and remained in frame with V and J, and every other rearrangement counted as non-productive. Following IMGT convention, CDR3 was defined as the stretch from the second conserved V-encoded cysteine to the conserved J-encoded phenylalanine. In an earlier analysis of roughly 580 of the donors, sequences lacking an unambiguous match to a single V gene segment were excluded. An earlier analysis of over 450 of the donors classified V segments as functional when productive rearrangements were above 56.7% and as segregating when the standard deviation between donors was above 5%. To diagnose cytomegalovirus status from the catalog of TCR beta chain sequences, a statistical classification framework was built. In a later analysis, TCR nucleotide sequences were compared against IMGT/GENE-DB human TR gene sequences so that V and J genes could be assigned. The TCRdist pipeline was used in a later analysis to assign CDR3 sequences and most-parsimonious VDJ recombination scenarios. In a later analysis, each TCR beta chain was defined by its CDR3 amino acid sequence together with its V-gene family, and reads without a unique V-gene family were excluded. A later analysis removed 592 highly shared, low-generation-probability nucleotide sequences to deal with suspected cross-contamination and a sequencing artifact. In a later analysis, a clonal expansion index was calculated for each public chain from normalized within-repertoire ranks of inferred template counts. A later analysis computed generation probabilities with a VDJ recombination model fitted to out-of-frame rearrangements, and checked the results against IGoR. A later analysis scored TCR-TCR, TCR-HLA and TCR-CMV co-occurrence with hypergeometric tests, applying a repertoire-size bias correction to TCR pairs. A later analysis estimated false discovery rates by permuting HLA or CMV assignments 20 times. In a later analysis, co-occurring TCRs were grouped using DBSCAN, and TCRdist sequence similarity was added for clustering within HLA-allele-positive subsets. Repertoires with fewer than 30,000 or more than 120,000 public chains, plus five repertoires with anomalous nucleotide sharing, were excluded from co-occurrence clustering. TCRdb stores this immuneACCESS table with in-frame sequences only. Part of the clones is absent; in the studies checked, under half of the shortfall reflects unresolved V genes, and no reason is known for the rest. V and J calls and clone size are as listed in that table; D and trimming were resolved from the DNA. Here the sample has more than 85,000 clones; around 74% occur a single time. Of the sample, roughly 8.6% is held by the ten largest clones.

The cohort was made up of roughly 670 healthy bone marrow donors. Cohort members were all nominally healthy when sampled, although unrecorded immune exposures were likely present. The donor was CMV seropositive and belonged to the group of 250 to 300 seropositive cohort members. Every donor gave a peripheral blood sample, and the peripheral blood mononuclear cells from that sample were used for TCR beta sequencing. The Qiagen DNeasy Blood Extraction Kit was used to extract genomic DNA from the blood cell samples. For this clone: Its antigen remains unidentified. Per-nucleotide qualities are absent, and no much larger clonotype sits a single base away.

The specimen sequenced was PBMCs. This sequence was found in a woman aged 40-49 years in good health and CMV-seropositive.

The CDR3: CASRDRDRNEQFF. The base sequence is TGTGCCAGCAGGGACAGGGACCGCAATGAGCAGTTCTTC. Recombination connected TRBV2 to TRBJ2-1; 8 middle bases align to TRBD1. Per the germline V gene, SNHLY is the CDR1 and FYNNEI is the CDR2. Trimming leaves V shorter by 6 bases and J shorter by 6 bases, with the junction holding 4 bases beyond the gene matches. The CDR3 numbers 13 residues from cysteine through phenylalanine. Of the read, only the CDR3 DNA is kept; its 39 bases are in frame from base 1. The CDR3, completed at both ends by the reference TRBV2 and TRBJ2-1 genes, gives the full variable domain EPEVTQTPSHQVTQMGQEVILRCVPISNHLYFYWYRQILGQKVEFLVSFYNNEISEKSEIFDDQFSVERPDGSNFTLKIRSTKLEDSAMYFCASRDRDRNEQFFGPGTRLTVL.